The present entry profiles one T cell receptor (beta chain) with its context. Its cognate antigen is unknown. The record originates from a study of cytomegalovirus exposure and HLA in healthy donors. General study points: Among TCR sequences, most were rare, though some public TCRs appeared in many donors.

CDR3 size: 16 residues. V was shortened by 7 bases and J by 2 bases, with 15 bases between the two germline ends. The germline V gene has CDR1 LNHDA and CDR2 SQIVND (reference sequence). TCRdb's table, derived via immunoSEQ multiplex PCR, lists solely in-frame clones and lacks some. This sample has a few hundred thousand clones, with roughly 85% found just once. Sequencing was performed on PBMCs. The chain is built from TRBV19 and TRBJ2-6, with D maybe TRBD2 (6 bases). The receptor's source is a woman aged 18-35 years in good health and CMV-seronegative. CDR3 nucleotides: TGTGCCAGTATCTCCACCTGGGGGGCTGGGGCCAACGTCCTGACTTTC. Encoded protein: CASISTWGAGANVLTF.